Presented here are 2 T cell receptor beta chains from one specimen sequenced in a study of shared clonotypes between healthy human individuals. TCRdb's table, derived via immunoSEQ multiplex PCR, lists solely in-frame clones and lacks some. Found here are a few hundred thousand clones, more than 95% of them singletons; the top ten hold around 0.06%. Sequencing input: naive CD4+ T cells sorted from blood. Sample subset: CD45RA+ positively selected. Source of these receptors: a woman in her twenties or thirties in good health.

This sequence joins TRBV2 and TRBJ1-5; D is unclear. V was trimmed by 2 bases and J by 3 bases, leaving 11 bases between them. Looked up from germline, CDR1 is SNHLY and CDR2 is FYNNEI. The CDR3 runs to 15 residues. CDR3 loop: CASSEILGTNQPQHF. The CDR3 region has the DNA TGTGCCAGCAGTGAAATCCTCGGAACCAATCAGCCCCAGCATTTT.

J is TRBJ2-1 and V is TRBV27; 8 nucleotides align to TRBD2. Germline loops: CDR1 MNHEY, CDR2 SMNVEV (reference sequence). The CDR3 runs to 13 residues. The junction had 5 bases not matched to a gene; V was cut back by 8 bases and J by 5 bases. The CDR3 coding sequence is TGTGCCAGCTCGCATAGCGGGAACAATGAGCAGTTCTTC. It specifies CASSHSGNNEQFF.